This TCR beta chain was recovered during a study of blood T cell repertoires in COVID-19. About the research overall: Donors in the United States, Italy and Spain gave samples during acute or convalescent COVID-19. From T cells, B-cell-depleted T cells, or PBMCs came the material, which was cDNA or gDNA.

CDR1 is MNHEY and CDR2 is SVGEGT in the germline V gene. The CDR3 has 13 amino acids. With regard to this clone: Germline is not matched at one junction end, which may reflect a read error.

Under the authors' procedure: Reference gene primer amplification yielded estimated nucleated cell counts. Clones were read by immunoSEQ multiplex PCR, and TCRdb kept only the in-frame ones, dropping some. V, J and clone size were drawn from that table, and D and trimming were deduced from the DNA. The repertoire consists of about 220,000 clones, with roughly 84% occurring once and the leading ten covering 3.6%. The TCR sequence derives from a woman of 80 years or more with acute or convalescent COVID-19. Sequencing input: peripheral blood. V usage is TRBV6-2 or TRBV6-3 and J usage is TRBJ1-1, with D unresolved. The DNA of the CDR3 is TGTGCCAGCAGTTACGACCGACACACCGAAGCTTTCTTT. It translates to CASSYDRHTEAFF.